The source of this T cell receptor beta chain is a study of T cells in Graves' hyperthyroidism and ophthalmopathy. Study observations and caveats: Peripheral blood also featured most of the thyroid clonotypes expanded above 0.001.

Duration under 3 months, a NOSPECS grade of at least 4, and a Clinical Activity Score of at least 3 characterized the ophthalmopathy patients. Pregnant or lactating patients were excluded, as were those with uncontrolled infection or other autoimmune disease. Diagnoses were made from clinical symptoms, serum measures (thyroxine and TRAb), thyroid ultrasound and orbital computed tomography. The germline V gene has CDR1 SGHNT and CDR2 YYREEE (reference sequence). The length of the CDR3 is 13 residues. The V gene end was trimmed by 4 bases and the J gene end by 8 bases; junction bases not matched to a gene: 8. It was RNA transcripts that yielded the amplified TCR beta CDR3 regions. A set of HTBI primers served as the primers for a first-round RT-PCR of the TCR CDR3. TCRdb redid the calling of the multiplex PCR reads with MiXCR, one entry per CDR3 protein. This table has 500,000 to 750,000 distinct CDR3 sequences, over 12% appearing once.

A note on this clonotype: The antigen is not known.

The V and J genes are TRBV5-4 and TRBJ1-2, with TRBD1 identical over 7 bases. The clonotype originates from a woman between 18 and 29 years old with Graves' ophthalmopathy. What was sequenced was blood. The CDR3 protein is CASSLQGVEGYTF. The CDR3 DNA follows: TGTGCCAGCAGCCTTCAGGGGGTAGAGGGCTACACCTTC.